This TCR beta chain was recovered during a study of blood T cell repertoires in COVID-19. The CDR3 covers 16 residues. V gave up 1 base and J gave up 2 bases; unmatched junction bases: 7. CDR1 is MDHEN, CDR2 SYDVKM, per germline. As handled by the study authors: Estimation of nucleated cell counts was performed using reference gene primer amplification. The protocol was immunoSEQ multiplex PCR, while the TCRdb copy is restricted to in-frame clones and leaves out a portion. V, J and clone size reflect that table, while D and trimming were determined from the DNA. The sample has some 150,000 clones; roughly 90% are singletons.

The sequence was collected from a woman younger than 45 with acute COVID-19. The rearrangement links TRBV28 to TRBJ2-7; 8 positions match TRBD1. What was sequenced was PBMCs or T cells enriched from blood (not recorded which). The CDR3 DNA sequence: TGTGCCAGCAGTTTATACACAGGGGGTCCCCCCTACGAGCAGTACTTC. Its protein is CASSLYTGGPPYEQYF.